This entry lists 26 T cell receptor beta chains sequenced from one sample in a study of human T cells and chemical hapten exposure. Sample time point: patch test 2, 6 weeks after DPC sensitization. Treatment noted: therapeutic diphenylcyclopropenone sensitization with weekly scalp DPC. One entry per CDR3 protein, called by TCRdb with MiXCR from the RACE reads. In the table there are more than 90,000 distinct CDR3 sequences, 11% of which are singletons. The sample here was whole blood, taken in connection with sensitization to the hapten diphenylcyclopropenone (DPC). The receptors here all came from a woman between 40 and 55 years old with alopecia areata. Some clones in this sample may be carry-over from other donors' samples.

The chain combines TRBV5-1 with TRBJ2-3; 9 bases map to TRBD2. Unmatched junction bases numbered 4, after V lost 4 bases and J lost 1 base. Germline assignment: CDR1 SGHRS and CDR2 YFSETQ. The CDR3 length is 15 residues. In DNA, the CDR3 is TGCGCCAGCAGCGTAGCGGGAGACCGCACAGATACGCAGTATTTT. This encodes CASSVAGDRTDTQYF.

In its sample, this clonotype was seen many times. The J gene is TRBJ2-2, the V gene TRBV4-2; D call uncertain. Trimming stripped 3 bases from V and 0 bases from J, with 14 bases between. Per germline, CDR1 LGHNA and CDR2 YNFKEQ. The CDR3 spans 17 residues. The CDR3 here is CASSQSQGHSNTGELFF. In DNA, the CDR3 is TGTGCCAGCAGCCAGTCCCAAGGGCACTCGAACACCGGGGAGCTGTTTTTT.

Many counts were recorded for this clonotype. This sequence joins TRBV20-1 and TRBJ2-7, with 10 bases fitting TRBD1. Looked up from germline, CDR1 is DFQATT and CDR2 is SNEGSKA (reference sequence). V was clipped by 6 bases and J by 5 bases; unmatched bases: 10. CDR3 size: 14 residues. CDR3 sequence: CSAAVGQGKNEQYF. In DNA, the CDR3 is TGCAGTGCCGCCGTGGGACAGGGGAAGAACGAGCAGTACTTC.

This clonotype was seen just once. A much more abundant neighbour one base away suggests this may be a read error. This chain connects TRBV3-1 to TRBJ2-5; TRBD2 is a possible D gene (6 bases). Germline lookup yields CDR1 LGHDT and CDR2 YNNKEL (reference sequence). The CDR3 loop spans 13 amino acids. The CDR3 loop is CATSPSGVETQYF. Here the CDR3 DNA reads TGTGCCACCAGCCCCTCGGGGGTAGAGACCCAGTACTTC.

In its sample, this clonotype is medium-sized (0.01 to 0.1%). The rearrangement links TRBV7-2 to TRBJ2-3; D is perhaps TRBD1 or TRBD2 (6 bases each). The CDR3 has 15 residues. Germline lookup yields CDR1 SGHTA and CDR2 FQGNSA. V was trimmed by 4 bases and J by 2 bases, leaving 13 bases between them. CDR3 protein: CASSWRGAITDTQYF. CDR3 DNA sequence: TGTGCCAGCAGCTGGAGGGGGGCCATCACAGATACGCAGTATTTT.

V usage is TRBV6-2 or TRBV6-3 and J usage is TRBJ2-7; D gene unclear. Per the germline V gene, CDR1 is MNHEY and CDR2 is SVGEGT. The CDR3 spans 14 residues. V was trimmed by 6 bases and J by 4 bases, leaving 16 bases between them. Here the CDR3 reads CASSPNGQLYEQYF. The DNA for the CDR3 is TGTGCCAGCAGCCCGAATGGGCAGCTTTACGAGCAGTACTTC.

The chain is built from TRBV12-3 or TRBV12-4 and TRBJ1-5; weak D call: TRBD1 (5 bases). V lost 3 bases and J lost 2, with 11 bases in between. The CDR3 totals 15 residues. The CDR3 loop reads CASSFGQGGNQPQHF. Here the CDR3 DNA reads TGTGCCAGCAGTTTTGGGCAGGGCGGCAATCAGCCCCAGCATTTT.

This clonotype was counted ten times or more. The chain is built from TRBV3-1 and TRBJ1-2, with a possible D match to TRBD1 (5 bases). Trimming removed 4 bases from V and 9 bases from J, with 21 bases in between. The CDR3 covers 15 residues. Germline assignment: CDR1 LGHDT and CDR2 YNNKEL (reference sequence). CDR3 in amino acids: CASSPQGRTLFSYTF. CDR3 nucleotides: TGTGCCAGCAGCCCCCAGGGCCGGACGCTTTTTAGCTACACCTTC.

This clonotype was counted many times. V is TRBV4-1 and J is TRBJ2-7; 7 positions agree with TRBD2. The V segment lost 2 bases and the J segment 3 bases; nucleotides outside the gene matches: 10. CDR1 is MGHRA, CDR2 YSYEKL, per germline. The CDR3 spans 16 residues. In DNA form, the CDR3 reads TGCGCCAGCAGCCAACCCACGGGGGAGGGGAACTACGAGCAGTACTTC. It encodes CASSQPTGEGNYEQYF.

The table lists this clonotype with many counts. The V call is TRBV18, the J call TRBJ2-3; D is uncertain. This CDR3 contains 14 residues. CDR1 and CDR2 (germline): KGHSH, LQKENI. V gave up 2 bases and J gave up 1 base, with 7 bases separating them. The CDR3, as DNA: TGTGCCAGCTCACCAGGGGTCGGCACAGATACGCAGTATTTT. This gives the protein CASSPGVGTDTQYF.

This chain links TRBV19 with TRBJ1-2; possible D gene TRBD1, 6 bases. CDR3 size: 13 residues. From germline, CDR1 is LNHDA and CDR2 SQIVND (reference sequence). Between the trimmed V and J ends, which lost 4 bases and 7 bases, there was a span of 13 bases. CDR3 protein: CASSSGQPFGYTF. DNA of the CDR3: TGTGCCAGTAGTAGCGGACAGCCATTTGGCTACACCTTC.

This clonotype was detected many times. The chain is built from TRBV7-2 and TRBJ1-2; 7 nucleotides align to TRBD1. Germline-derived CDR1 and CDR2 are SGHTA and FQGNSA. The CDR3 spans 15 residues. Trimming took 1 base from V and 7 from J; bases not matched to a gene: 9. The CDR3 bases are TGTGCCAGCAGCTTAGTTGACAGGGTTAATCCTGGCTACACCTTC. It encodes CASSLVDRVNPGYTF.

In its sample, this clonotype was seen a few times. The rearrangement uses TRBV5-1 and TRBJ2-7; TRBD2 matches at 12 bases. V dropped 4 bases and J dropped 6; count of bases not matched to a gene: 14. CDR1 SGHRS and CDR2 YFSETQ come from the germline V gene. The CDR3 consists of 17 residues. The CDR3 bases are TGCGCCAGCAGCCCCGGGACAAGACTAGCGGGAGTGGGCGAGCAGTACTTC. Amino acids: CASSPGTRLAGVGEQYF.

The chain uses TRBV20-1 and TRBJ1-5; 9 nucleotides align to TRBD1. Germline V gene lookup returns CDR1 DFQATT and CDR2 SNEGSKA (reference sequence). This CDR3 comprises 12 residues. The CDR3 protein is CSVDRGDQPQHF. The CDR3, as DNA: TGCAGCGTGGACAGGGGCGATCAGCCCCAGCATTTT.

This clonotype was counted between two and nine times. The chain recombines TRBV12-3 or TRBV12-4 with TRBJ2-3, with D possibly TRBD2 on 6 matching bases. The CDR3 is 14 amino acids. Trimming pared 6 bases from V and 2 bases from J, leaving 12 bases between. The CDR3 is CASSTGTYTDTQYF. CDR3 nucleotides: TGTGCCAGCAGCACCGGGACTTACACAGATACGCAGTATTTT.

This sequence joins TRBV10-3 and TRBJ1-6, with D tentatively TRBD1 (5 bases). This CDR3 is built from 15 residues. CDR1 is ENHRY, CDR2 SYGVKD, per germline. V lost 6 bases to trimming and J lost 8 bases, with 17 bases between them. The CDR3, as DNA: TGTGCCATCAGGGCCGCCGGGACGGGATATTCACCCCTCCACTTT. It codes for CAIRAAGTGYSPLHF.

The sample holds many counts of this clonotype. The V call is TRBV15, the J call TRBJ1-4; possible D gene TRBD1, 6 bases. Per germline, CDR1 LNHNV and CDR2 YYDKDF (reference sequence). The CDR3 is 16 amino acids. Trimming stripped 1 base from V and 8 bases from J, with 17 bases between. The CDR3 nucleotides are TGTGCCACCAGCAGAGCGGGGGGCGCCGGTGGAGAAAAACTGTTTTTT. Amino acids: CATSRAGGAGGEKLFF.

This clonotype was counted at least ten times. The V and J genes are TRBV24-1 and TRBJ2-1; 12 positions agree with TRBD2. Per the germline V gene, CDR1 is KGHDR and CDR2 is SFDVKD. This CDR3 is built from 17 residues. With V trimmed by 3 bases and J by 0 bases, 2 bases remained unmatched. The CDR3 here is CATSDGLAGSSYNEQFF. In DNA form, the CDR3 reads TGTGCCACCAGTGATGGACTAGCGGGGAGCTCCTACAATGAGCAGTTCTTC.

This clonotype was counted ten times or more. The V and J genes are TRBV7-2 and TRBJ1-2, with 12 bases fitting TRBD1. V was pared by 5 bases and J by 7 bases, with 5 bases of the junction left unmatched. This CDR3 has 14 amino acids. CDR1 is SGHTA, CDR2 FQGNSA, per germline. This CDR3 reads CASSPGQGASGYTF. Here the CDR3 DNA reads TGTGCCAGCAGCCCGGGACAGGGGGCTTCTGGCTACACCTTC.

This chain joins TRBV28 and TRBJ2-5, with D perhaps TRBD2 (5 bases). From germline, CDR1 is MDHEN and CDR2 SYDVKM. The CDR3 is made up of 11 amino acids. The V end lost 4 bases, the J end lost 11 bases, and 11 bases lay between the germline ends. The CDR3 region is CASSSGLRQYF. Written as DNA, the CDR3 is TGTGCCAGCAGTTCCGGACTCCGGCAGTACTTC.

Remarks on this clonotype: This sequence may be a read error, since a much larger clone differs from it by one base. V gene TRBV20-1 combines with J gene TRBJ2-7; the D gene is possibly TRBD2 (6 bases). This CDR3 region has 16 residues. The germline gives CDR1 DFQATT, CDR2 SNEGSKA (reference sequence). The germline V and J ends were trimmed by 6 bases and 2 bases, with 23 bases remaining between them. The CDR3 DNA reads TGCAGTGCCCACAGGATTAGCGGCGTTTTCGCCTACGAGCAGTACTTC. Its translation is CSAHRISGVFAYEQYF.

This clonotype was recorded many times. V usage is TRBV19 and J usage is TRBJ1-5; 10 nucleotides match TRBD1. This CDR3 has 17 amino acids. With V trimmed by 5 bases and J by 1 base, 8 bases remained unmatched. Germline CDR1 is LNHDA and CDR2 is SQIVND (reference sequence). The chain's CDR3 is CASSLGWTGGSNQPQHF. In DNA form, the CDR3 reads TGTGCCAGTAGTCTTGGATGGACAGGGGGGAGCAATCAGCCCCAGCATTTT.

The table lists this clonotype with a few counts. V is TRBV7-2 and J is TRBJ1-2, with D possibly being TRBD1 (5 bases). The CDR3 spans 14 residues. Germline lookup yields CDR1 SGHTA and CDR2 FQGNSA. Trimming took off 4 bases at V and 4 bases at J, with 13 bases between the two ends. The CDR3 DNA follows: TGTGCCAGCAGCTGGGGTGCGGGGACCTATGGCTACACCTTC. Encoded protein: CASSWGAGTYGYTF.

V and J are TRBV2 and TRBJ2-7, with a weak D call TRBD2 (6 bases). The CDR3 is 12 amino acids. CDR1 is SNHLY and CDR2 is FYNNEI in the germline V gene. V lost 8 bases, J lost 7 bases, and 15 bases lay in between. CDR3 coding DNA: TGTGCCAGCGGCCCGGCGGGGAGAGAGCAGTACTTC. It yields the protein CASGPAGREQYF.

This clonotype appeared a few times. The chain has TRBV6-5 and TRBJ1-1; 7 bases line up with TRBD1. This CDR3 comprises 14 residues. Germline V CDR1 and CDR2: MNHEY, SVGAGI. The V and J ends lost 2 bases and 3 bases, in that order; junction bases with no gene match: 3. The CDR3 protein is CASSYSRGDTEAFF. The CDR3 DNA sequence: TGTGCCAGCAGTTACAGCAGGGGGGACACTGAAGCTTTCTTT.

The V and J genes are TRBV12-3 or TRBV12-4 and TRBJ2-6; perhaps TRBD1 as D (6 bases). The CDR3 loop spans 15 amino acids. Trimming took off 6 bases at V and 4 bases at J, with 13 bases between the two ends. The CDR3 DNA reads as TGTGCCAGCAGAGTCAGGGGATCCGGGGCCAACGTCCTGACTTTC. Protein: CASRVRGSGANVLTF.